This record looks at one TCR beta chain sequence and its context. This specimen comes from a study of T cell responses to AZD1222 COVID-19 vaccine. Germline-derived CDR1 and CDR2 are MNHEY and SVGAGI. This CDR3 contains 13 residues. V shed 2 bases and J shed 3 bases, with 8 bases lying between them. Clones were sequenced by immunoSEQ multiplex PCR, and TCRdb holds only the in-frame ones, with some missing. The table shows some 120,000 clones, with around 88% occurring only once. Here the sequenced sample was peripheral blood, taken on day 0 of AZD1222 vaccination. The origin of this receptor is an adult in good health. The chain carries TRBV6-5 and TRBJ2-7; D uncertain. The CDR3 nucleotides are TGTGCCAGCAGTTACGGAGTGGGCTACGAGCAGTACTTC. It is translated as CASSYGVGYEQYF.